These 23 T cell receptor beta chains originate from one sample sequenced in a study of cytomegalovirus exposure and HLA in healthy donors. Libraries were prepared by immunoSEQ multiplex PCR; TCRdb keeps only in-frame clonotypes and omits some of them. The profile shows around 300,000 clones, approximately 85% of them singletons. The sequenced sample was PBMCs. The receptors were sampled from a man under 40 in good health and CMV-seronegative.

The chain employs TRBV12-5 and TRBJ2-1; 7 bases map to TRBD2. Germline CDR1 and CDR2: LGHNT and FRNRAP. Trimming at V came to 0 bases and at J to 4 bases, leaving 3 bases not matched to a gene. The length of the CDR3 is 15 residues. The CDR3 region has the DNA TGTGCTAGTGGTTTGGTTGGCGGGGGATACAATGAGCAGTTCTTC. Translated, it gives CASGLVGGGYNEQFF.

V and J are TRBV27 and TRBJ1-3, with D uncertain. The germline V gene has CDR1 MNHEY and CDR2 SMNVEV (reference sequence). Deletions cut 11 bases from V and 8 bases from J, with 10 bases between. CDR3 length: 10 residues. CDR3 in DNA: TGTGCCCCCTTCACGGACACCATATATTTT. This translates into CAPFTDTIYF.

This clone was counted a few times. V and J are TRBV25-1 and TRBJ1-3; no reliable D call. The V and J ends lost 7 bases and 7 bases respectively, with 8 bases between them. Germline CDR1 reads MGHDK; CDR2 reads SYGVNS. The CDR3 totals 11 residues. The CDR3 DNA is TGTGCCAGCACTTTCGGGAACACCATATATTTT. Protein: CASTFGNTIYF.

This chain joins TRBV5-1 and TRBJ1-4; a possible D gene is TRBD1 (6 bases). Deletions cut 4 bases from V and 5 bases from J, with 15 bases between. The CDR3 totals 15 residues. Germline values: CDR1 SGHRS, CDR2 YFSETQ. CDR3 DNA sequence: TGCGCCAGCAGCCTAGGAGGGAGGGGGAATGAAAAACTGTTTTTT. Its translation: CASSLGGRGNEKLFF.

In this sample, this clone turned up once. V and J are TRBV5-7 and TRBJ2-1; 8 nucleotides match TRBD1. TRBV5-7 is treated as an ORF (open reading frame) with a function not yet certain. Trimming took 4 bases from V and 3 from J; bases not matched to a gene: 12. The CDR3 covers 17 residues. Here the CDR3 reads CASSPPQQGVHYNEQFF. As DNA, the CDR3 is TGTGCCAGCAGCCCCCCTCAACAGGGGGTTCACTACAATGAGCAGTTCTTC.

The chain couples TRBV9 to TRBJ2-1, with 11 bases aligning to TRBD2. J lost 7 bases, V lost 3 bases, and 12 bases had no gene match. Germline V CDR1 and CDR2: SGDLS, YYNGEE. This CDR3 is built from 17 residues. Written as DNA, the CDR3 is TGTGCCAGCAGCGCCTATCGGAGTAGCGGGGGGGCAAATGAGCAGTTCTTC. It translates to CASSAYRSSGGANEQFF. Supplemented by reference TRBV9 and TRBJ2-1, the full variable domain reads DSGVTQTPKHLITATGQRVTLRCSPRSGDLSVYWYQQSLDQGLQFLIQYYNGEERAKGNILERFSAQQFPDLHSELNLSSLELGDSALYFCASSAYRSSGGANEQFFGPGTRLTVL.

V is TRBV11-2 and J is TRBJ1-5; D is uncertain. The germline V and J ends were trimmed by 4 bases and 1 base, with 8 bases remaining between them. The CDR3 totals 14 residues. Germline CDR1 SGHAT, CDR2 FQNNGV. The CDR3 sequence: CASSYERSNQPQHF. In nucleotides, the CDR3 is TGTGCCAGCAGCTACGAGCGGAGCAATCAGCCCCAGCATTTT.

The CDR3, as DNA: TGTGCCAGCAGCCAAAGCGGGGGGTTTTACAATGAGCAGTTCTTC. Its translation is CASSQSGGFYNEQFF. The chain combines TRBV4-2 with TRBJ2-1; 9 nucleotides agree with TRBD2. The CDR3 is made up of 15 amino acids. CDR1 LGHNA and CDR2 YNFKEQ come from the germline V gene. The V segment lost 2 bases and the J segment 4 bases; nucleotides outside the gene matches: 3.

CDR3 protein: CASTPDRGGTEAFF. The CDR3 nucleotides are TGTGCCAGTACCCCGGACAGGGGAGGAACTGAAGCTTTCTTT. The chain has TRBV19 and TRBJ1-1; 9 bases agree with TRBD1. CDR1 and CDR2 (germline): LNHDA, SQIVND (reference sequence). The length of the CDR3 is 14 residues. V was pared by 7 bases and J by 5 bases, with 8 bases of the junction left unmatched.

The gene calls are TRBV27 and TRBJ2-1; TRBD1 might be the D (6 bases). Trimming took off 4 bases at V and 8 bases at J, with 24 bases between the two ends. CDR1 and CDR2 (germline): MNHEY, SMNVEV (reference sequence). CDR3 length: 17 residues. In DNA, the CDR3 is TGTGCCAGCAGTTCCTTACAAACCGGGACATTGTATTATGAGCAGTTCTTC. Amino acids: CASSSLQTGTLYYEQFF.

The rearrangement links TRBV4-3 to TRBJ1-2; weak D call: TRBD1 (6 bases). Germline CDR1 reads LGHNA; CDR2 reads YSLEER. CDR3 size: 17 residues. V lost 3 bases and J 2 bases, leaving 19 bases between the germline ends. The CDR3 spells CASSHFAGGQQNYGYTF. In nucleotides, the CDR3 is TGCGCCAGCAGCCATTTCGCGGGAGGACAGCAAAACTATGGCTACACCTTC.

This chain's CDR3 is CASSLLQGAVNSPLHF. Here the CDR3 DNA reads TGTGCCAGCAGCTTACTACAGGGGGCGGTAAACTCACCCCTCCACTTT. The rearrangement joins TRBV7-2 to TRBJ1-6; 9 nucleotides match TRBD1. The CDR3 is made up of 16 amino acids. V shed 2 bases, J shed 10 bases, and the junction held 9 bases outside the gene matches. The germline gives CDR1 SGHTA, CDR2 FQGNSA.

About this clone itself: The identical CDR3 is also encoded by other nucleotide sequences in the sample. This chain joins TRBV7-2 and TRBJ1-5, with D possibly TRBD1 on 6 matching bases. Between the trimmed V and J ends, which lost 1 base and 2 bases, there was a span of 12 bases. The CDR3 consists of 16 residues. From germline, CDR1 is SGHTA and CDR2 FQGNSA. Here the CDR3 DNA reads TGTGCCAGCAGCTTAGGAGGCGGGGGCGGCAATCAGCCCCAGCATTTT. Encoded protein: CASSLGGGGGNQPQHF.

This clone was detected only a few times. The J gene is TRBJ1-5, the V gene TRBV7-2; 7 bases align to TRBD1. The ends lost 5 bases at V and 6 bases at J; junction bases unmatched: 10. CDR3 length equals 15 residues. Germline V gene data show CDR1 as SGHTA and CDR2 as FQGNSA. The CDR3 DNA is TGTGCCAGCAGCCCCGGAGACAGGGCCAGTCAGCCCCAGCATTTT. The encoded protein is CASSPGDRASQPQHF.

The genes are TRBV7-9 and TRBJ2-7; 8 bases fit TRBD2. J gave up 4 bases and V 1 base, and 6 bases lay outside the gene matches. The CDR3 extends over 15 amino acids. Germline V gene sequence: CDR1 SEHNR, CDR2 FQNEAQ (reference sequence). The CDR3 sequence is CASSLEGGGRYEQYF. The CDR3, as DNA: TGTGCCAGCAGCTTAGAAGGCGGGGGGCGATACGAGCAGTACTTC.

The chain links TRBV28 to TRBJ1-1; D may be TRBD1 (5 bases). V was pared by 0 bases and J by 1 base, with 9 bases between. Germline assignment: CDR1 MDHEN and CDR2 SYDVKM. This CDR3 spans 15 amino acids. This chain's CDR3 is CASSLWADRNTEAFF. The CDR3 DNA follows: TGTGCCAGCAGTTTATGGGCTGACAGGAACACTGAAGCTTTCTTT.

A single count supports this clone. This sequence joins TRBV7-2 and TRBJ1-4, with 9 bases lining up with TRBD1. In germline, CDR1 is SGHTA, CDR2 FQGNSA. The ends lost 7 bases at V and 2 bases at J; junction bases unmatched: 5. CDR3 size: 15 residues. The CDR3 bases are TGTGCCAGCACGGACAGGGGACCGACTAATGAAAAACTGTTTTTT. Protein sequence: CASTDRGPTNEKLFF.

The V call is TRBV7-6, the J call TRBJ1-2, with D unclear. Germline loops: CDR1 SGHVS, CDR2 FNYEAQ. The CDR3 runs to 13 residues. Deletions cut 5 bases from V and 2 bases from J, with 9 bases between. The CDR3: CASSDGGNYGYTF. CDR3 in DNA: TGTGCCAGCAGCGACGGAGGAAACTATGGCTACACCTTC.

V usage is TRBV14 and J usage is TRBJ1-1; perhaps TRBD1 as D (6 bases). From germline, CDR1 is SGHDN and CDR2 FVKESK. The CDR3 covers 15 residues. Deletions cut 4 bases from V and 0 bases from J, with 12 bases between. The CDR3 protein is CASSRTGTLNTEAFF. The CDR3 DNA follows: TGTGCCAGCAGCCGAACCGGGACACTGAACACTGAAGCTTTCTTT.

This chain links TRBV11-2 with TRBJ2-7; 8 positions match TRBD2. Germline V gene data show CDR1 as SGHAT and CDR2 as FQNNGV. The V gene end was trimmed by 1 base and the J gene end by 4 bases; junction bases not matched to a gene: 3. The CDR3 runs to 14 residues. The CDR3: CASSLVAGPYEQYF. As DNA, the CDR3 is TGTGCCAGCAGCTTAGTAGCGGGGCCTTACGAGCAGTACTTC.

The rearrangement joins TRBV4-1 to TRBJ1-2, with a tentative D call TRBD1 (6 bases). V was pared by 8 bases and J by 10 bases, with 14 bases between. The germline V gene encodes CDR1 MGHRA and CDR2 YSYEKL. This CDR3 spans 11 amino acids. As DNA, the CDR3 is TGCGCCAGCTCAGGGGTCTTCGACTACACCTTC. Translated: CASSGVFDYTF.

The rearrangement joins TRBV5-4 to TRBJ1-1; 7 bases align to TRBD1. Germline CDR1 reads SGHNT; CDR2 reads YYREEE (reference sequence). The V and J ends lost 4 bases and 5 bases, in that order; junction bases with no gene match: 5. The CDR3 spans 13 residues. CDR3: CASSRTGVTEAFF. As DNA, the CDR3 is TGTGCCAGCAGCCGTACAGGGGTAACTGAAGCTTTCTTT.

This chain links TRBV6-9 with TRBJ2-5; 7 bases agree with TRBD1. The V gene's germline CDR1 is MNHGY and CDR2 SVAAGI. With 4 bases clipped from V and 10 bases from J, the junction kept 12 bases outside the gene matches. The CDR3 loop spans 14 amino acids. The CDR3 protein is CASSLIRGSKDQYF. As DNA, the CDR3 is TGTGCCAGCAGTTTGATCAGGGGGTCGAAGGACCAGTACTTC.